The 22 T cell receptor beta chains listed next were all sequenced from one sample in a study of blood T cell repertoires in COVID-19 (dated by TCRdb to about 2020). Receptor amplification or capture employed the immunoSEQ multiplex PCR assay. Not all clones reach the TCRdb copy of this immuneACCESS table, which keeps in-frame sequences only. Checked studies attribute under half of the gap to unresolved V genes and leave the rest unexplained. This sample lists about 190,000 clones; about four fifths were detected once. Around 2.9% of the sample is taken by the ten largest. The sample comprised PBMCs or T cells enriched from blood (not recorded which). All receptors come from a woman aged 25 to 39 who had been exposed to COVID-19.

This clone was recorded only once. The rearrangement links TRBV7-9 to TRBJ1-1, with D unresolved. CDR3 length equals 14 residues. Per germline, CDR1 SEHNR and CDR2 FQNEAQ (reference sequence). Trimming cost V 8 bases and J 0 bases, with 13 bases left between them. CDR3 sequence reads: CASGVGLMNTEAFF. DNA for the CDR3: TGTGCCAGCGGGGTCGGACTTATGAACACTGAAGCTTTCTTT.

The gene calls are TRBV5-4 and TRBJ2-3, with D possibly matching TRBD1 (5 bases). Germline V CDR1 and CDR2: SGHNT, YYREEE (reference sequence). V was shortened by 0 bases and J by 5 bases, with 7 bases between the two germline ends. The length of the CDR3 is 13 residues. Here the CDR3 DNA reads TGTGCCAGCAGCTTGGACAGGAAAGATACGCAGTATTTT. This sequence encodes CASSLDRKDTQYF.

DNA for the CDR3: TGCGCCAGCAGCTTGTTCGCAGGGCACTACACTGAAGCTTTCTTT. This encodes CASSLFAGHYTEAFF. The chain has TRBV5-1 and TRBJ1-1, with D possibly being TRBD1 (5 bases). This CDR3 region has 15 residues. V shed 1 base and J shed 3 bases, with 13 bases lying between them. From germline, CDR1 is SGHRS and CDR2 YFSETQ.

This rearrangement joins TRBV5-6 to TRBJ2-2; maybe TRBD1 (5 bases). V shed 2 bases and J shed 0 bases, with 11 bases lying between them. CDR1 is SGHDT, CDR2 YYEEEE, per germline. The CDR3 sequence is 16 residues long. The CDR3 protein is CASSFIRGPNTGELFF. The CDR3 nucleotides read TGTGCCAGCAGCTTTATAAGGGGCCCGAACACCGGGGAGCTGTTTTTT.

In its sample, this clone was seen a few times. The chain has TRBV10-1 and TRBJ2-1, with 13 bases aligning to TRBD2. V lost 8 bases and J lost 7; bases outside the gene matches: 8. Germline lookup yields CDR1 WNHNN and CDR2 SYGVQD (reference sequence). The CDR3 has 15 residues. CDR3 residues: CASSRGLAGLNEQFF. CDR3 nucleotide sequence: TGCGCCAGCTCCAGGGGACTAGCGGGGCTAAATGAGCAGTTCTTC.

This clone turned up a few times. This chain connects TRBV14 to TRBJ2-7; TRBD1 aligns across 9 bases. The germline V gene has CDR1 SGHDN and CDR2 FVKESK. Trimming at V came to 4 bases and at J to 6 bases, leaving 7 bases not matched to a gene. There are 14 residues in the CDR3. CDR3 residues: CASSPGTGLGEQYF. The DNA of the CDR3 is TGTGCCAGCAGCCCAGGGACAGGGTTGGGCGAGCAGTACTTC. Supplemented by reference TRBV14 and TRBJ2-7, the full variable domain reads EAGVTQFPSHSVIEKGQTVTLRCDPISGHDNLYWYRRVMGKEIKFLLHFVKESKQDESGMPNNRFLAERTGGTYSTLKVQPAELEDSGVYFCASSPGTGLGEQYFGPGTRLTVT.

This clone is a singleton in its sample. The chain has TRBV18 and TRBJ2-2; 7 nucleotides match TRBD2. The CDR3 is made up of 15 amino acids. CDR1 and CDR2 (germline): KGHSH, LQKENI. V lost 3 bases to trimming and J lost 4 bases; unmatched junction nucleotides: 5. The CDR3: CASSPTTSPTGELFF. The CDR3 nucleotides are TGTGCCAGCTCACCGACGACTAGCCCCACCGGGGAGCTGTTTTTT.

This chain connects TRBV10-2 to TRBJ1-2; 9 bases map to TRBD1. The CDR3 consists of 17 residues. V was pared by 5 bases and J by 3 bases, with 13 bases of the junction left unmatched. CDR1 and CDR2 from the germline V gene are WSHSY and SAAADI. The CDR3 bases are TGCGCCAGCAGTACGGGACAGGGAAAGGAGGGCTACTATGGCTACACCTTC. This codes for CASSTGQGKEGYYGYTF.

This chain uses TRBV5-1 with TRBJ1-2, with TRBD1 identical over 8 bases. V lost 3 bases, J lost 4 bases, and 11 bases stayed unmatched. The CDR3 consists of 16 residues. Germline V CDR1 and CDR2: SGHRS, YFSETQ. The CDR3 loop is CASSSSPGGQGYGYTF. Written as DNA, the CDR3 is TGCGCCAGCAGCTCCTCTCCAGGGGGCCAGGGCTATGGCTACACCTTC. Together with reference TRBV5-1 and TRBJ1-2, the CDR3 gives the full variable domain: KAGVTQTPRYLIKTRGQQVTLSCSPISGHRSVSWYQQTPGQGLQFLFEYFSETQRNKGNFPGRFSGRQFSNSRSEMNVSTLELGDSALYLCASSSSPGGQGYGYTFGSGTRLTVV.

The rearrangement links TRBV7-8 to TRBJ1-4; D may be TRBD1 (5 bases). The CDR3 spans 12 residues. Germline V CDR1 and CDR2: SGHVS, FQNEAQ. Deletions cut 3 bases from V and 10 bases from J, with 9 bases between. CDR3 nucleotides: TGTGCCAGCAGCTTTGACAGTGGAAAACTGTTTTTT. Encoded protein: CASSFDSGKLFF.

V gene TRBV5-1 combines with J gene TRBJ1-2; D uncertain. V was clipped by 0 bases and J by 10 bases, with 10 bases between them. The length of the CDR3 is 12 residues. The germline V gene encodes CDR1 SGHRS and CDR2 YFSETQ. CDR3 sequence: CASSLAAGDYTF. The CDR3 nucleotides read TGCGCCAGCAGCTTGGCAGCCGGGGACTACACCTTC.

The chain employs TRBV14 and TRBJ2-7; perhaps TRBD2 as D (6 bases). The CDR3 runs 14 residues. Between the trimmed V and J ends, which lost 0 bases and 6 bases, there was a span of 12 bases. CDR1 SGHDN and CDR2 FVKESK come from the germline V gene. DNA of the CDR3: TGTGCCAGCAGCCAAGATAACGGGGGACGCGAGCAGTACTTC. Residues: CASSQDNGGREQYF.

The chain couples TRBV19 to TRBJ1-2; no clear D gene. This CDR3 comprises 12 residues. Trimming removed 3 bases at V and 7 bases at J, with 9 bases between. Germline V gene sequence: CDR1 LNHDA, CDR2 SQIVND (reference sequence). This chain's CDR3 is CASSIRSGGYTF. For the CDR3, the DNA is TGTGCCAGTAGTATTCGGAGCGGTGGCTACACCTTC. Full variable domain (remainder filled in from reference TRBV19 and TRBJ1-2): DGGITQSPKYLFRKEGQNVTLSCEQNLNHDAMYWYRQDPGQGLRLIYYSQIVNDFQKGDIAEGYSVSREKKESFPLTVTSAQKNPTAFYLCASSIRSGGYTFGSGTRLTVV.

Concerning this clone itself: Relative to the germline gene, one junction end is altered; a read error may explain this. This chain connects TRBV2 to TRBJ1-2; D is possibly TRBD1 (6 bases). This CDR3 is 12 amino acids long. The germline V gene has CDR1 SNHLY and CDR2 FYNNEI. The CDR3 nucleotides read TGTGCCAGCAGTGATGTTCGGACAGATAAGCTCTTC. Amino acid sequence: CASSDVRTDKLF.

The chain is built from TRBV15 and TRBJ2-2; 7 bases line up with TRBD2. V was pared by 0 bases and J by 1 base, with 2 bases of the junction left unmatched. CDR3 length: 16 amino acids. Germline CDR1 reads LNHNV; CDR2 reads YYDKDF (reference sequence). CDR3 loop: CATSREWGGNTGELFF. The CDR3 nucleotides are TGTGCCACCAGCAGAGAATGGGGGGGGAACACCGGGGAGCTGTTTTTT.

The CDR3 loop reads CASSDSRGADTQYF. In DNA, the CDR3 is TGTGCCAGCAGTGACTCTCGGGGGGCAGATACGCAGTATTTT. The V and J genes are TRBV6-4 and TRBJ2-3, with 7 bases matching TRBD2. With 0 bases clipped from V and 4 bases from J, the junction kept 1 base outside the gene matches. The CDR3 sequence is 14 residues long. The germline V gene encodes CDR1 MRHNA and CDR2 SNTAGT.

This clone was seen a single time. V gene TRBV29-1 combines with J gene TRBJ2-1, with TRBD1 matching over 8 bases. The length of the CDR3 is 13 residues. Germline CDR1 SQVTM, CDR2 ANQGSEA. In DNA form, the CDR3 reads TGCGGATGGGGGGACAGGATATACAATGAGCAGTTCTTC. Translated, it gives CGWGDRIYNEQFF.

This sequence joins TRBV25-1 and TRBJ2-1, with D maybe TRBD1 (6 bases). Trimming removed 3 bases at V and 5 bases at J, with 11 bases between. Germline lookup yields CDR1 MGHDK and CDR2 SYGVNS. The CDR3 sequence is 14 residues long. Here the CDR3 reads CASSEAGENNEQFF. The CDR3 DNA reads as TGTGCCAGCAGTGAGGCAGGGGAAAACAATGAGCAGTTCTTC.

V usage is TRBV12-5 and J usage is TRBJ1-5; D ambiguous. CDR3 length equals 18 residues. Trimming took 0 bases from V and 4 from J, leaving 19 bases between them. Per germline, CDR1 LGHNT and CDR2 FRNRAP. The CDR3 DNA sequence: TGTGCTAGTGGTTTGGTAGGCCCGGGAGAGTTCCGAAATCAGCCCCAGCATTTT. As protein: CASGLVGPGEFRNQPQHF.

CDR3 in DNA: TGTGCCAGCAGCCTTAGTTGGCAGGTTATTAGGTATGGCTACACCTTC. Its translation: CASSLSWQVIRYGYTF. The chain has TRBV7-7 and TRBJ1-2; no clear D gene. The V gene's germline CDR1 is SSHAT and CDR2 FNYEAQ (reference sequence). Trimming pared 5 bases from V and 5 bases from J, leaving 21 bases between. The CDR3 spans 16 residues. Full variable domain (rest looked up from reference TRBV7-7 and TRBJ1-2): GAGVSQSPRYKVTKRGQDVTLRCDPISSHATLYWYQQALGQGPEFLTYFNYEAQPDKSGLPSDRFSAERPEGSISTLTIQRTEQRDSAMYRCASSLSWQVIRYGYTFGSGTRLTVV.

The V gene is TRBV28, the J gene TRBJ1-2; D remains unclear. The length of the CDR3 is 14 residues. Looked up from germline, CDR1 is MDHEN and CDR2 is SYDVKM. V lost 5 bases, J lost 0 bases, and 10 bases lay in between. The CDR3 loop reads CASSPPVANYGYTF. CDR3 DNA: TGTGCCAGCAGTCCCCCCGTCGCTAACTATGGCTACACCTTC.

V and J are TRBV6-2 or TRBV6-3 and TRBJ1-2; 7 bases line up with TRBD1. The germline gives CDR1 MNHEY, CDR2 SVGEGT. V was clipped by 5 bases and J by 8 bases; unmatched bases: 8. CDR3 length: 13 amino acids. The chain's CDR3 is CASSPQGEGGYTF. CDR3 DNA sequence: TGTGCCAGCAGTCCCCAGGGGGAAGGGGGCTACACCTTC.